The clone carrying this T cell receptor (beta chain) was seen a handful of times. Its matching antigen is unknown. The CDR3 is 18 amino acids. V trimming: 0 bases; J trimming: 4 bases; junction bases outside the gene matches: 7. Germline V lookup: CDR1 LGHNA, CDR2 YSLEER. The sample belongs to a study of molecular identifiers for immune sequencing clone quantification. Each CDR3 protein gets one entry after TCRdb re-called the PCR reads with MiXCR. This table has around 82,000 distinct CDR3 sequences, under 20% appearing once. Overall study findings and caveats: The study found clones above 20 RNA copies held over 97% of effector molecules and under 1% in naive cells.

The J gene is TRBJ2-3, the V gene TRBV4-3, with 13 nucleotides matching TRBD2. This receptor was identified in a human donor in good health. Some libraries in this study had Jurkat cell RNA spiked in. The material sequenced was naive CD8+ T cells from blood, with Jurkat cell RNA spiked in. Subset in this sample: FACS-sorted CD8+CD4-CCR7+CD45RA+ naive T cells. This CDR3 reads CASSQDRLAGGGADTQYF. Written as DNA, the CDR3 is TGCGCCAGCAGCCAAGACCGACTAGCGGGAGGTGGGGCAGATACGCAGTATTTT.